The clone carrying this T cell receptor beta chain came up once. The antigen remains unidentified. This sample is part of a study of shared clonotypes between healthy human individuals. The donors were adults (healthy and HIV-negative) with no recent acute infections or vaccinations. The V gene's germline CDR1 is LGHNA and CDR2 YSLEER. V gave up 1 base and J gave up 6 bases, with 15 bases separating them. The CDR3 has 15 amino acids. General observations from the study: Though the depth was large, rarefaction showed that sorted-subset sequencing was incomplete.

Repertoires were generated with immunoSEQ multiplex PCR, while TCRdb's copy carries only in-frame clones and drops some. The table records a few million clones, more than 90% of them present only once. This rearrangement joins TRBV4-3 to TRBJ1-2, with D possibly being TRBD1 (5 bases). The sequenced sample consisted of naive CD4+ T cells sorted from blood. Stated subset: CD45RA+ positively selected. This receptor was identified in a man aged 18 to 29 in good health. The CDR3 here is CASSQAPGWMDGYTF. As DNA, the CDR3 is TGCGCCAGCAGCCAAGCCCCAGGGTGGATGGATGGCTACACCTTC.